The clone carrying this T cell receptor (beta chain) has just one count. Clones were sequenced by immunoSEQ multiplex PCR, and TCRdb holds only the in-frame ones, with some missing. Of about 220,000 clones listed, about 86% are singletons. The entry originates in a study of blood T cell repertoires in COVID-19. Trimming left V 6 bases short and J 1 base short, with 12 bases between. The CDR3 is 14 amino acids. Germline assignment: CDR1 MDHEN and CDR2 SYDVKM. The sample comprised peripheral blood. This clonotype was obtained from a woman between 25 and 40 years old who had recovered from COVID-19. The chain has TRBV28 and TRBJ2-5; D may be TRBD2 (5 bases). The CDR3 here is CASSLIRGQETQYF. The CDR3 DNA reads as TGTGCCAGCAGCCTAATCCGGGGCCAAGAGACCCAGTACTTC.